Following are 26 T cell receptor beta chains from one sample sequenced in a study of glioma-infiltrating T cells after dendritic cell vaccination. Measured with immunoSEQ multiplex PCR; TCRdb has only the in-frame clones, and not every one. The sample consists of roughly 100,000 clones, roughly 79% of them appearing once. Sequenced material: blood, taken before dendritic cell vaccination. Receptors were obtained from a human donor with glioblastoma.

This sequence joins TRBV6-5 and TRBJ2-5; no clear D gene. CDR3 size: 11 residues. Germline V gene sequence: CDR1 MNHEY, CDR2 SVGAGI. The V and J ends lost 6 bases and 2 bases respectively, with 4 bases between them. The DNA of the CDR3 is TGTGCCAGCAGCCGGCAAGAGACCCAGTACTTC. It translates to CASSRQETQYF.

CDR3 DNA: TGTGCCAGCAGCCAAGATGGAAGCGGGGTCGGCCAAGAGACCCAGTACTTC. Amino acid sequence: CASSQDGSGVGQETQYF. The chain carries TRBV14 and TRBJ2-5; 7 bases agree with TRBD2. Germline V gives CDR1 SGHDN, CDR2 FVKESK. Trimming at V came to 0 bases and at J to 1 base, leaving 8 bases not matched to a gene. The CDR3 loop spans 17 amino acids. The variable domain in full, completed from reference TRBV14 and TRBJ2-5, reads EAGVTQFPSHSVIEKGQTVTLRCDPISGHDNLYWYRRVMGKEIKFLLHFVKESKQDESGMPNNRFLAERTGGTYSTLKVQPAELEDSGVYFCASSQDGSGVGQETQYFGPGTRLLVL.

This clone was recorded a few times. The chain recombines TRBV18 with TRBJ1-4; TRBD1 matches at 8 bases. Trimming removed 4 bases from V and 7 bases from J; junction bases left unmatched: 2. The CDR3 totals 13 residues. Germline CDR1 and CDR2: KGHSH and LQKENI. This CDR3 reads CASSRGQGEKLFF. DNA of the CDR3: TGTGCCAGCTCACGAGGACAGGGTGAAAAACTGTTTTTT.

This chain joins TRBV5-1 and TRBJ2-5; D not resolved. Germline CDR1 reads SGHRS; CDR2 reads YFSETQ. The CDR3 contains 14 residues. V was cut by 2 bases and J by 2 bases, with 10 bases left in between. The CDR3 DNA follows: TGCGCCAGCAGCTTCTTCGGTCCTCAAGAGACCCAGTACTTC. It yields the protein CASSFFGPQETQYF. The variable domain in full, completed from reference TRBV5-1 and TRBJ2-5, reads KAGVTQTPRYLIKTRGQQVTLSCSPISGHRSVSWYQQTPGQGLQFLFEYFSETQRNKGNFPGRFSGRQFSNSRSEMNVSTLELGDSALYLCASSFFGPQETQYFGPGTRLLVL.

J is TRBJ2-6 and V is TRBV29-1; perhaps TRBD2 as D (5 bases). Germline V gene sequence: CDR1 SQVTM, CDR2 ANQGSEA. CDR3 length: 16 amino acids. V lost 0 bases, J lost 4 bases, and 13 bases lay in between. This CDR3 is CSVEDLGGSGANVLTF. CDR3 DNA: TGCAGCGTTGAAGATCTAGGAGGATCCGGGGCCAACGTCCTGACTTTC.

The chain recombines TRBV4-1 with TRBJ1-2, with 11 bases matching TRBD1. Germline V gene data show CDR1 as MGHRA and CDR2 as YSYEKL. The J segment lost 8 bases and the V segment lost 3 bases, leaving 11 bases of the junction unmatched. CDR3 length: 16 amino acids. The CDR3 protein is CASSHPPAGQGEGYTF. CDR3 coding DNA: TGCGCCAGCAGCCACCCCCCGGCGGGACAGGGGGAGGGCTACACCTTC.

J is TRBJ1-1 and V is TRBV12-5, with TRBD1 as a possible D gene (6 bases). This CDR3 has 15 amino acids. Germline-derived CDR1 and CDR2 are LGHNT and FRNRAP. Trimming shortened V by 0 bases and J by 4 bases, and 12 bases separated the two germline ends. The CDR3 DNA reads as TGTGCTAGTGGTTTGGTAGGGGGATTTGGCACTGAAGCTTTCTTT. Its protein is CASGLVGGFGTEAFF.

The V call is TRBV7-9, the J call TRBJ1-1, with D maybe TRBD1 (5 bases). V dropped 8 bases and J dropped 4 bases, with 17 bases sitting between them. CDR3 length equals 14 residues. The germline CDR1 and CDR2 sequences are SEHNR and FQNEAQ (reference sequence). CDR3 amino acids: CASSLRGRSTEAFF. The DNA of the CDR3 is TGTGCCAGCTCCCTTAGGGGTCGTAGCACTGAAGCTTTCTTT.

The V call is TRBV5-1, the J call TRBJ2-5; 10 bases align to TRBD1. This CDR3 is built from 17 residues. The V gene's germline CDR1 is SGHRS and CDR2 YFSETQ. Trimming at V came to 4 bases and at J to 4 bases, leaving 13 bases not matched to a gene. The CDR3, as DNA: TGCGCCAGCAGCGTCAGCCTCCGGGACAGGGGTGTAGAGACCCAGTACTTC. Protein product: CASSVSLRDRGVETQYF.

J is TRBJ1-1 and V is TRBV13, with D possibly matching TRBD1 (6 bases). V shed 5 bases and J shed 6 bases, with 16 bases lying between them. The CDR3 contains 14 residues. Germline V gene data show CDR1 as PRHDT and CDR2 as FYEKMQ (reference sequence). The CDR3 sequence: CASSPSTGSAEAFF. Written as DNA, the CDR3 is TGTGCCAGCAGCCCCTCAACAGGGAGCGCTGAAGCTTTCTTT. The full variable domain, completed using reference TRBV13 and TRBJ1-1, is AAGVIQSPRHLIKEKRETATLKCYPIPRHDTVYWYQQGPGQDPQFLISFYEKMQSDKGSIPDRFSAQQFSDYHSELNMSSLELGDSALYFCASSPSTGSAEAFFGQGTRLTVV.

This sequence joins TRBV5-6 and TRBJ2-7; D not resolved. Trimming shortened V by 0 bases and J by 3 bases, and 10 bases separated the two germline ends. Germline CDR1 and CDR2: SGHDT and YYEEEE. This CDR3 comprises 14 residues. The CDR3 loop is CASSLVQPSYEQYF. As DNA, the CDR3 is TGTGCCAGCAGCTTGGTTCAACCGAGCTACGAGCAGTACTTC.

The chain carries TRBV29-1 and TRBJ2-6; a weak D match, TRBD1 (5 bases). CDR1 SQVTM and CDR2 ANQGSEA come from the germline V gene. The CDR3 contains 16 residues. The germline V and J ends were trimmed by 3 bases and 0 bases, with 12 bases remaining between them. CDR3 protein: CSVDVDTDSGANVLTF. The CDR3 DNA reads TGCAGCGTTGATGTGGACACCGACTCTGGGGCCAACGTCCTGACTTTC.

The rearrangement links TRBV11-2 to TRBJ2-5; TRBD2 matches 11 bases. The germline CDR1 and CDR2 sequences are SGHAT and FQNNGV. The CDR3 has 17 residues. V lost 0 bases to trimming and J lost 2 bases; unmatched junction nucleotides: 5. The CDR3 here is CASSLDSGGDQQETQYF. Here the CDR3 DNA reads TGTGCCAGCAGCTTAGATAGCGGGGGGGATCAGCAAGAGACCCAGTACTTC.

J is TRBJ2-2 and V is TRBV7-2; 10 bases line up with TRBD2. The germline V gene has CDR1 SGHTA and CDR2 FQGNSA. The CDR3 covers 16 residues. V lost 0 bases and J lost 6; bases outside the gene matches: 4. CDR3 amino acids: CASSLARLAGAGELFF. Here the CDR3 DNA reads TGTGCCAGCAGCTTAGCTCGGCTAGCGGGGGCCGGGGAGCTGTTTTTT.

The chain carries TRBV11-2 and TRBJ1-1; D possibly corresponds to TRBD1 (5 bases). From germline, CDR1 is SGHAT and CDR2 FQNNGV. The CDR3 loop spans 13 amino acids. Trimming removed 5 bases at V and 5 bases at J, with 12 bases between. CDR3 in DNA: TGTGCCAGCAGCCGACAGCTGGCTACTGAAGCTTTCTTT. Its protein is CASSRQLATEAFF.

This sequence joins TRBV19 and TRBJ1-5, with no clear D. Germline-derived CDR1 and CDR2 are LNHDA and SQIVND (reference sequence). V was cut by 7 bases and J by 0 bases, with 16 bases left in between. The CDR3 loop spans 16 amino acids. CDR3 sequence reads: CASTRWVGGSNQPQHF. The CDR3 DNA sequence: TGTGCCAGTACCCGGTGGGTCGGAGGTAGCAATCAGCCCCAGCATTTT.

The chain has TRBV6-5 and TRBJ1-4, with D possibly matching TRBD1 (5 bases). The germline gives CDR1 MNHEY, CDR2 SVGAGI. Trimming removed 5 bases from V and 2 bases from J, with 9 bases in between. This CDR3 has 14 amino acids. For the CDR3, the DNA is TGTGCCAGCAGTGCAGGGTTTACTAATGAAAAACTGTTTTTT. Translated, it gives CASSAGFTNEKLFF.

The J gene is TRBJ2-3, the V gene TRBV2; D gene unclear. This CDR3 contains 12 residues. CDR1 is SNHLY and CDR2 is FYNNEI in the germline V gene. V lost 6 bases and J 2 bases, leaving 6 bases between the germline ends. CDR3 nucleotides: TGTGCCAGCAGGGCAGACACAGATACGCAGTATTTT. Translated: CASRADTDTQYF. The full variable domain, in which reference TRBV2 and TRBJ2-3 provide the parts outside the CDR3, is EPEVTQTPSHQVTQMGQEVILRCVPISNHLYFYWYRQILGQKVEFLVSFYNNEISEKSEIFDDQFSVERPDGSNFTLKIRSTKLEDSAMYFCASRADTDTQYFGPGTRLTVL.

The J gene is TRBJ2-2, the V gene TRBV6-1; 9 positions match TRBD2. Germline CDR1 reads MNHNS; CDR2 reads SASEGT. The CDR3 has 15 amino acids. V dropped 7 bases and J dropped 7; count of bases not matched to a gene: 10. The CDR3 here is CASKVGGGGVGELFF. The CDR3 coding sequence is TGTGCCAGCAAAGTTGGCGGGGGGGGTGTCGGGGAGCTGTTTTTT.

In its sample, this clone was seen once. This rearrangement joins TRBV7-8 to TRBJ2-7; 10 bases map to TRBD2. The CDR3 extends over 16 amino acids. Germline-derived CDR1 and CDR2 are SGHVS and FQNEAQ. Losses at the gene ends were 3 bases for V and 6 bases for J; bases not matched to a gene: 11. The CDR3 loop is CASSLDGTSAVGEQYF. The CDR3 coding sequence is TGTGCCAGCAGCTTGGACGGGACTAGCGCCGTCGGCGAGCAGTACTTC. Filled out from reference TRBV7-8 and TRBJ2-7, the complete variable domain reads GAGVSQSPRYKVAKRGQDVALRCDPISGHVSLFWYQQALGQGPEFLTYFQNEAQLDKSGLPSDRFFAERPEGSVSTLKIQRTQQEDSAVYLCASSLDGTSAVGEQYFGPGTRLTVT.

The CDR3 DNA sequence: TGTGCCAGCAGCGTAGAATTCCTCTCTGGGGCCAACGTCCTGACTTTC. Translation gives CASSVEFLSGANVLTF. The J gene is TRBJ2-6, the V gene TRBV9, with D unclear. The CDR3 contains 16 residues. Germline V gene sequence: CDR1 SGDLS, CDR2 YYNGEE. Trimming pared 0 bases from V and 0 bases from J, leaving 7 bases between.

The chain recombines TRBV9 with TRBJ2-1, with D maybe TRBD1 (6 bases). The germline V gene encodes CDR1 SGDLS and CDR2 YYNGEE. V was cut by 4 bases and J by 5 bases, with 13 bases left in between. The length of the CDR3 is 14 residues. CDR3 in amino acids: CASSPRTANNEQFF. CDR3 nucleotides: TGTGCCAGCAGCCCTCGGACAGCCAACAATGAGCAGTTCTTC.

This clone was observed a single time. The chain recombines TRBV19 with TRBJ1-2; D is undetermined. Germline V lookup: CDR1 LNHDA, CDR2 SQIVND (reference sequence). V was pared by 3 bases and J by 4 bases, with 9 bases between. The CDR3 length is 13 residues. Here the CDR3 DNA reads TGTGCCAGTAGTATCAGGAGGACCTATGGCTACACCTTC. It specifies CASSIRRTYGYTF.

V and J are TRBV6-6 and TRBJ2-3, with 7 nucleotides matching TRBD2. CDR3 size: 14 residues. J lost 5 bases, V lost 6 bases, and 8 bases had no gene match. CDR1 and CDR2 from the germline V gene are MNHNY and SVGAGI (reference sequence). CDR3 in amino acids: CASRAGLPLDTQYF. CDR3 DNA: TGTGCCAGCAGAGCGGGACTGCCCCTAGATACGCAGTATTTT.

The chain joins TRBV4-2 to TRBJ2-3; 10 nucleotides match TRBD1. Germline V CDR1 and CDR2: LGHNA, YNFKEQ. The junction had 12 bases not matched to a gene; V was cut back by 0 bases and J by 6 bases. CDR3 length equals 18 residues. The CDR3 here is CASSQDRADRGFWDTQYF. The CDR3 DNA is TGTGCCAGCAGCCAAGATAGAGCGGACAGGGGGTTTTGGGATACGCAGTATTTT.

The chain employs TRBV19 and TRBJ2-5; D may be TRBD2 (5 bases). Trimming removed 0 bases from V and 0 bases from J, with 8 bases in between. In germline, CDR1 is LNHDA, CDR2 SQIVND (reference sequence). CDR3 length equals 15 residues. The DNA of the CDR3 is TGTGCCAGTAGTATAGATCTCGGGAACCAAGAGACCCAGTACTTC. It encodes CASSIDLGNQETQYF.